This T cell receptor beta chain derives from a study of early T cells in non-severe SARS-CoV-2 infection (dated by TCRdb to the early 2020s). Study-level background: Because TCR sequencing relied on bulk RNA taken from unsorted whole blood, pairing of alpha and beta chains was not possible. Overall results and qualifications from the work: VDJdb matching was skewed toward anti-spike CD8 responses and likely underestimated virus-specific expansions, missing private and CD4 specificities.

This clonotype was observed many times. No antigen is known for it. Per-base qualities were not stored, and no clone one base away is much larger. Library construction relied on 5' RACE. TCRdb lists the instrument as NextSeq 500. To correct for sequencing error and PCR bias, the TCR library protocol tagged individual cDNA molecules with unique molecular identifiers. Sequencing covered both TCR alpha and beta chains, and within each sample the abundances of alpha and beta sequences were tightly co-correlated. Turning to the authors' computational methods: Decombinator V4 was used to perform V gene, J gene and CDR3 annotation of TCR sequences. Expanded TCRs were defined as changing significantly between any two time points under a Poisson model with p below 0.0001. TCR abundances were normalised to the total number of TCRs sequenced in each sample and reported as counts per million. A search of VDJdb, accessed on 1 November 2021, was run for TCRs annotated to CMV, EBV and SARS-CoV-2, with TCRs annotated for multiple antigens excluded. TCRdb took the public reads, trimmed them with fastp at Q25, ran MiXCR for clone calling and kept in-frame beta chains. Entries are consolidated by CDR3 protein sequence, retaining the most common genes and DNA. Clone size and V and J calls follow TCRdb, not the original study. The sample data list roughly 26,000 distinct CDR3 sequences, and 5.1% of these were observed just once. The top ten clonotypes cover 4% of the sample.

A case-control design nested within a healthcare worker cohort in London, UK, was used, with weekly nasopharyngeal swab PCR tests and blood sampling performed. Healthcare workers were recruited between 23 and 31 March 2020, during the week of the UK lockdown, and were followed weekly for up to about 15 weeks. Sequenced sample: whole blood. This clonotype originated in an adult who was a healthcare worker with PCR-confirmed SARS-CoV-2 infection or an uninfected control (not recorded which).

The CDR3 protein is CASSLVQNIQYF. The DNA is as follows: TGTGCCAGCAGCTTGGTCCAAAACATTCAGTACTTC. Here the chain combines TRBV5-6 and TRBJ2-4, with the D gene too uncertain to name. There are 12 amino acids in the CDR3, from cysteine to phenylalanine inclusive. Only the CDR3 portion is preserved as DNA: 36 bases, with reading frame beginning at the first base. The germline ends are 3 bases apart after V is trimmed by 0 bases and J by 5 bases. CDR1 and CDR2, looked up from the germline V gene, are SGHDT and YYEEEE.